This T cell receptor (beta chain) stems from a study of T cell repertoires in aging, cancer and after chemotherapy (dated by TCRdb to about 2019). Regarding the research as a whole: The donors fell into six age groups ranging from 30 or younger to 70 or older, and each group had at least three individuals. Control TCR repertoires from healthy donors were recorded across several months to years, and re-sampling revealed clear clonal overlap. Several million TCR reads were contained in the full dataset. To examine immunoaging and T cell reconstitution after chemotherapy, the study profiled TCR beta repertoires in peripheral blood from healthy donors and cancer patients. A cohort of over 200 cancer patients (about 94 with hematological and approximately 120 with solid cancers) was assembled, and 95 to 100 healthy donors were included as a reference group. The study at large found these results: Compared with age-matched healthy donors, untreated patients with hematological or solid cancers had significantly lower TCR diversity and higher clonality in blood. In healthy donors, the drop in TCR diversity with age came mainly from a loss of richness, whereas in cancer patients a loss of evenness also played a part. Median generation probability increased over the chemotherapy interval in both cancer cohorts, suggesting repertoire reconstitution through rebound thymic output. According to the authors, the repertoire data do not allow conclusions to be drawn about immunological memory after chemotherapy.

Instead of sorted cells or RNA, genomic DNA extracted from peripheral blood served as the source for amplifying TCR beta rearrangements. This clonotype was counted only a few times. Its antigen is unknown. No base qualities exist here, and no much larger clone lies one base off it. Multiplex touch-down PCR with a mixed TRB-A/B primer pool was used to amplify rearranged TRB sequences covering the V, D and J segments. Illumina adapters and sample indices were added to the amplicons in two consecutive PCR reactions performed with Phusion HS II polymerase. Amplicons were gel-purified using the NucleoSpin Gel and PCR Clean-up kit and were subsequently checked with Qubit and an Agilent 2100 Bioanalyzer. Libraries were sequenced on an Illumina MiSeq using 600-cycle, single-indexed, paired-end runs. In the original analysis: MiXCR versions 2.12 and 3.0.5 were used to process TRB sequences. Each unique CDR3 nucleotide sequence was counted as one clone, and only productive sequences with at least two reads were retained. Repertoire metrics included Shannon diversity, evenness, clonality (one minus evenness), and alpha-parameterized diversity profiles from alpha 0 to 5. The IGoR algorithm was used to calculate generation probabilities for clones in the paired samples taken before and after chemotherapy. TCRdb ran its own pipeline on the public reads, namely fastp trimming at Q25 and MiXCR clone calling, and kept in-frame beta chains. CDR3 protein sequences are deduplicated, and each keeps its most common genes and DNA. TCRdb's processing, not the study's, gives the V and J calls here. This sample holds about 15,000 distinct CDR3 sequences; 50% were observed only once. The ten largest clones represent over 9.5% of the sample.

Looking up the germline V gene (reference sequence) yields CDR1 LNHDA and CDR2 SQIVND. Compared with germline, V lacks 6 bases and J lacks 7 bases; bases without a gene match: 5. Counted from cysteine to phenylalanine, this CDR3 has 12 amino acids. CDR3 DNA is the only sequence kept; it has 36 bases, read in frame from the first base. This chain is built from TRBV19 and TRBJ2-5; 7 central bases correspond to TRBD1. The material sequenced was blood. The receptor was isolated from a human donor in good health. The CDR3 protein sequence reads: CASRTGSGTQYF. At the DNA level, the sequence is TGTGCCAGTAGGACAGGGTCCGGGACCCAGTACTTC.